Listed below are T cell receptor beta chains from one sample, sequenced in a study of shared T cell receptors in the human thymus. Here immunoSEQ multiplex PCR was the method, and the copy in TCRdb shows in-frame clones only, minus some. The table includes 650,000 to 950,000 clones, approximately 85% detected once. This sample also appeared in a second study, on human thymus T cells.

The specimen sequenced was thymocytes. The receptors were gathered from a girl less than two years old with a congenital heart defect. Both conserved end residues are part of each CDR3. The order of the fields is D gene, J gene, V gene, clone size, CDR3 DNA, CDR3 protein. The D gene is left open where the match is weak. Not every row has a clone size; where given, it reads once, few, many or a size class.

d_call: TRBD1; j_call: TRBJ1-1; v_call: TRBV4-1; clone_size: .; cdr3_nt: TGCGCCACCAGACAGGGCCTGTACCCGAACACTGAAGCTTTCTTT; cdr3_aa: CATRQGLYPNTEAFF
d_call: .; j_call: TRBJ1-2; v_call: TRBV28; clone_size: .; cdr3_nt: TGTGCCAGCAGTTTATGGTCTCTCGGGGGGGGCTGGTCGGGCTACACCTTC; cdr3_aa: CASSLWSLGGGWSGYTF
d_call: TRBD1; j_call: TRBJ2-1; v_call: TRBV9; clone_size: .; cdr3_nt: TGTGCCAGCAGCACCCCCCCCGGGACAGAGAGTTACAATGAGCAGTTCTTC; cdr3_aa: CASSTPPGTESYNEQFF
d_call: .; j_call: TRBJ2-1; v_call: TRBV4-1; clone_size: .; cdr3_nt: TGCGCCAGCAGCCAAGATACAGGGATGGGTGAGCAGTTCTTC; cdr3_aa: CASSQDTGMGEQFF
d_call: .; j_call: TRBJ2-7; v_call: TRBV5-4; clone_size: .; cdr3_nt: TGTGCCAGCAGCTGGAATAAAGGACAGACTGACTACGAGCAGTACTTC; cdr3_aa: CASSWNKGQTDYEQYF
d_call: TRBD1; j_call: TRBJ1-4; v_call: TRBV15; clone_size: .; cdr3_nt: TGTGCCACCAGCACACGACAGGGGCTTTCGGATGAAAAACTGTTTTTT; cdr3_aa: CATSTRQGLSDEKLFF
d_call: TRBD1; j_call: TRBJ1-4; v_call: TRBV6-1; clone_size: .; cdr3_nt: TGTGCCAGCAGTGAAGGGGGACAGGGGGACGAAAAACTGTTTTTT; cdr3_aa: CASSEGGQGDEKLFF
d_call: .; j_call: TRBJ1-2; v_call: TRBV29-1; clone_size: once; cdr3_nt: TGCAGCGTCGAGAAGGGACCAGGGGCGGGGGACTATGGCTACACCTTC; cdr3_aa: CSVEKGPGAGDYGYTF
d_call: TRBD1; j_call: TRBJ2-5; v_call: TRBV7-7; clone_size: .; cdr3_nt: TGTGCTAGCAGCTTAGCACAGGGGGCTCTGAAGACCCAGTACTTC; cdr3_aa: CASSLAQGALKTQYF
d_call: TRBD1; j_call: TRBJ1-1; v_call: TRBV27; clone_size: .; cdr3_nt: TGTGCCAGCAGTTTATTAAGCCGGACAGGCTACACTGAAGCTTTCTTT; cdr3_aa: CASSLLSRTGYTEAFF
d_call: .; j_call: TRBJ2-5; v_call: TRBV5-6; clone_size: .; cdr3_nt: TGTGCCAGCAGCTTTCTCCGAGGAGCCTCGGAGGAGACCCAGTACTTC; cdr3_aa: CASSFLRGASEETQYF
d_call: .; j_call: TRBJ2-2; v_call: TRBV9; clone_size: .; cdr3_nt: TGTGCCAGCAGCGTAGTTTCAACCGGGGAGCTGTTTTTT; cdr3_aa: CASSVVSTGELFF
d_call: .; j_call: TRBJ1-1; v_call: TRBV18; clone_size: .; cdr3_nt: TGTGCCAGCTCACCACCGCGGTCAGGGTGGGACACTGAAGCTTTCTTT; cdr3_aa: CASSPPRSGWDTEAFF
d_call: .; j_call: TRBJ2-7; v_call: TRBV5-1; clone_size: .; cdr3_nt: TGCGCCAGCAGCTGGACTGCCGACAGGAGCACCTACGAGCAGTACTTC; cdr3_aa: CASSWTADRSTYEQYF
d_call: TRBD1; j_call: TRBJ1-3; v_call: TRBV29-1; clone_size: .; cdr3_nt: TGCAGCGTTAGAGCCAGGGGGCAGGGAAACACCATATATTTT; cdr3_aa: CSVRARGQGNTIYF
d_call: TRBD1; j_call: TRBJ1-6; v_call: TRBV7-2; clone_size: .; cdr3_nt: TGTGCCAGCAGCTTAGCGGATGACAGGGGTCGGTACTCACCCCTCCACTTT; cdr3_aa: CASSLADDRGRYSPLHF
d_call: TRBD1; j_call: TRBJ1-2; v_call: TRBV6-5; clone_size: .; cdr3_nt: TGTGCCAGCACCCCGACAGGGGGCTTCTATGGCTACACCTTC; cdr3_aa: CASTPTGGFYGYTF
d_call: TRBD1; j_call: TRBJ1-1; v_call: TRBV4-3; clone_size: .; cdr3_nt: TGCGCCAGCAGCCAAGATCTACGGACAGGGGCAGGGAACACTGAAGCTTTCTTT; cdr3_aa: CASSQDLRTGAGNTEAFF
d_call: TRBD1; j_call: TRBJ2-1; v_call: TRBV19; clone_size: .; cdr3_nt: TGTGCCAGTAGTTCTCACAGGGGGAAGGAGTACAATGAGCAGTTCTTC; cdr3_aa: CASSSHRGKEYNEQFF
d_call: .; j_call: TRBJ2-2; v_call: TRBV27; clone_size: .; cdr3_nt: TGTGCCAGCAGTTTACCAAACGGTTCCGGGGAGCTGTTTTTT; cdr3_aa: CASSLPNGSGELFF
d_call: TRBD1; j_call: TRBJ2-7; v_call: TRBV29-1; clone_size: .; cdr3_nt: TGCAGCGTTGAAGGGACAGGGACGAACGAGCAGTACTTC; cdr3_aa: CSVEGTGTNEQYF
d_call: TRBD1; j_call: TRBJ1-2; v_call: TRBV5-1; clone_size: .; cdr3_nt: TGCGCCAGCAGACCGACAGGGGGCAATAACTATGGCTACACCTTC; cdr3_aa: CASRPTGGNNYGYTF
d_call: TRBD1; j_call: TRBJ2-7; v_call: TRBV7-9; clone_size: .; cdr3_nt: TGTGCCAGCAGCGTTGCCCGGGACAGGGGGTCGGACTACGAGCAGTACTTC; cdr3_aa: CASSVARDRGSDYEQYF
d_call: .; j_call: TRBJ2-7; v_call: TRBV4-1; clone_size: once; cdr3_nt: TGCGCCAGCAGCCAAGTGGGGGGAGGAGGCGAGCAGTACTTC; cdr3_aa: CASSQVGGGGEQYF
d_call: .; j_call: TRBJ2-7; v_call: TRBV21-1; clone_size: .; cdr3_nt: TGTGCCAGCAGCCTCCGAAACTGCGAGCAGTACTTC; cdr3_aa: CASSLRNCEQYF
d_call: .; j_call: TRBJ1-4; v_call: TRBV6-5; clone_size: .; cdr3_nt: TGTGCCAGCAGTTACTCCGGGGTGCGCGAAAAACTGTTTTTT; cdr3_aa: CASSYSGVREKLFF
d_call: TRBD2; j_call: TRBJ2-1; v_call: TRBV11-2; clone_size: .; cdr3_nt: TGTGCCAGCAGCGCGAAACTAGCGGGGGGTTCCCACAATGAGCAGTTCTTC; cdr3_aa: CASSAKLAGGSHNEQFF
d_call: TRBD1; j_call: TRBJ2-5; v_call: TRBV29-1; clone_size: .; cdr3_nt: TGCAGCGTGAGGGACAGCCAAGAGACCCAGTACTTC; cdr3_aa: CSVRDSQETQYF
d_call: .; j_call: TRBJ2-3; v_call: TRBV27; clone_size: .; cdr3_nt: TGTGCCAGCAGTTTTGGCACGGCAGGGGGAGGTGATACGCAGTATTTT; cdr3_aa: CASSFGTAGGGDTQYF
d_call: TRBD1; j_call: TRBJ1-2; v_call: TRBV27; clone_size: .; cdr3_nt: TGTGCCAGCACCTCCTCCGGGGGGGACAGGGGCTTCTATGGCTACACCTTC; cdr3_aa: CASTSSGGDRGFYGYTF
d_call: .; j_call: TRBJ2-5; v_call: TRBV5-1; clone_size: .; cdr3_nt: TGCGCCAGCAGCTTTTACAGGGCCACCCAAGAGACCCAGTACTTC; cdr3_aa: CASSFYRATQETQYF
d_call: .; j_call: TRBJ2-5; v_call: TRBV19; clone_size: few; cdr3_nt: TGTGCCAGTACCGGCAGGGAAGAGACCCAGTACTTC; cdr3_aa: CASTGREETQYF
d_call: .; j_call: TRBJ2-7; v_call: TRBV5-1; clone_size: .; cdr3_nt: TGCGCCAGCAGCCTCCCTAGTGGTGGTCCCCTCGACGAGCAGTACTTC; cdr3_aa: CASSLPSGGPLDEQYF
d_call: .; j_call: TRBJ1-6; v_call: TRBV6-5; clone_size: .; cdr3_nt: TGTGCCAGCAGGGCACAATCCTATAATTCACCCCTCCACTTT; cdr3_aa: CASRAQSYNSPLHF
d_call: TRBD1; j_call: TRBJ2-1; v_call: TRBV7-9; clone_size: .; cdr3_nt: TGTGCCAGCAGCGTAACCGGGACAGGGTACAATGAGCAGTTCTTC; cdr3_aa: CASSVTGTGYNEQFF
d_call: TRBD1; j_call: TRBJ1-2; v_call: TRBV28; clone_size: .; cdr3_nt: TGTGCCAGCAGTTCGGGTGGACAGGGCCTTTATGGCTACACCTTC; cdr3_aa: CASSSGGQGLYGYTF
d_call: .; j_call: TRBJ1-1; v_call: TRBV2; clone_size: .; cdr3_nt: TGTGCCAGCAGTGAAAGGGGTTCAGTAGATGAAGCTTTCTTT; cdr3_aa: CASSERGSVDEAFF
d_call: .; j_call: TRBJ2-1; v_call: TRBV9; clone_size: once; cdr3_nt: TGTGCCAGCAGCTTGGGAGCGGGTAACAATGAGCAGTTCTTC; cdr3_aa: CASSLGAGNNEQFF
d_call: .; j_call: TRBJ1-2; v_call: TRBV5-1; clone_size: .; cdr3_nt: TGCGCCAGCAGCCCTTGGAGAAATTCGGACAGTGAAAACTATGGCTACACCTTC; cdr3_aa: CASSPWRNSDSENYGYTF
d_call: TRBD2; j_call: TRBJ2-7; v_call: TRBV27; clone_size: .; cdr3_nt: TGTGCCAGCAGCTTGGCGCGGGGGGCACGCGAGCAGTACTTC; cdr3_aa: CASSLARGAREQYF
d_call: .; j_call: TRBJ1-5; v_call: TRBV27; clone_size: .; cdr3_nt: TGTGCCAGCAGCCAAGGGTCATCGGGATCCCGTGGGATAGGTCAGCCCCAGCATTTT; cdr3_aa: CASSQGSSGSRGIGQPQHF
d_call: .; j_call: TRBJ2-7; v_call: TRBV5-5; clone_size: .; cdr3_nt: TGTGCCAGCAGCTTCGGTTACGAGCAGTACTTC; cdr3_aa: CASSFGYEQYF
d_call: .; j_call: TRBJ2-3; v_call: TRBV7-2; clone_size: .; cdr3_nt: TGTGCCAGCAGCTTACGTAGTCCAGATACGCAGTATTTT; cdr3_aa: CASSLRSPDTQYF
d_call: .; j_call: TRBJ2-2; v_call: TRBV6-5; clone_size: .; cdr3_nt: TGTGCCAGCAGTGAGGGGAACACCGGGGAGCTGTTTTTT; cdr3_aa: CASSEGNTGELFF
d_call: .; j_call: TRBJ1-5; v_call: TRBV25-1; clone_size: .; cdr3_nt: TGTGCCAGCAGTGAATATGGTGAGCAGCCCCAGCATTTT; cdr3_aa: CASSEYGEQPQHF
d_call: TRBD1; j_call: TRBJ1-3; v_call: TRBV19; clone_size: .; cdr3_nt: TGTGCCAGTAGAGCCGGGACAGGTCCTGGAAACACCATATATTTT; cdr3_aa: CASRAGTGPGNTIYF
d_call: TRBD1; j_call: TRBJ2-6; v_call: TRBV27; clone_size: .; cdr3_nt: TGTGCCAGCAGTCATCGGACAGGCCCTGTTTCTGGGGCCAACGTCCTGACTTTC; cdr3_aa: CASSHRTGPVSGANVLTF
d_call: .; j_call: TRBJ1-4; v_call: TRBV25-1; clone_size: few; cdr3_nt: TGTGCCAGCAGTGCAAATGAAAAACTGTTTTTT; cdr3_aa: CASSANEKLFF
d_call: TRBD1; j_call: TRBJ1-1; v_call: TRBV5-6; clone_size: .; cdr3_nt: TGTGCCAGCAGCTGGGGTCCTGACAGGGCCGGGAACACTGAAGCTTTCTTT; cdr3_aa: CASSWGPDRAGNTEAFF
d_call: TRBD1; j_call: TRBJ1-1; v_call: TRBV19; clone_size: .; cdr3_nt: TGTGCCAGTAGTATACGGACAGGGGGCGTAGGCACTGAAGCTTTCTTT; cdr3_aa: CASSIRTGGVGTEAFF
d_call: .; j_call: TRBJ1-2; v_call: TRBV6-1; clone_size: .; cdr3_nt: TGTGCCAGCAGTGAAATGGGTCTCCCACGAAGGGGCTATGGCTACACCTTC; cdr3_aa: CASSEMGLPRRGYGYTF
d_call: TRBD2; j_call: TRBJ2-1; v_call: TRBV5-1; clone_size: .; cdr3_nt: TGCGCCAGCTCAGGAGCGGGGGGAATCTACAATGAGCAGTTCTTC; cdr3_aa: CASSGAGGIYNEQFF
d_call: TRBD1; j_call: TRBJ2-7; v_call: TRBV7-8; clone_size: .; cdr3_nt: TGTGCCAGCAGCATCCGGGACAGGGGAGCCTACGAGCAGTACTTC; cdr3_aa: CASSIRDRGAYEQYF